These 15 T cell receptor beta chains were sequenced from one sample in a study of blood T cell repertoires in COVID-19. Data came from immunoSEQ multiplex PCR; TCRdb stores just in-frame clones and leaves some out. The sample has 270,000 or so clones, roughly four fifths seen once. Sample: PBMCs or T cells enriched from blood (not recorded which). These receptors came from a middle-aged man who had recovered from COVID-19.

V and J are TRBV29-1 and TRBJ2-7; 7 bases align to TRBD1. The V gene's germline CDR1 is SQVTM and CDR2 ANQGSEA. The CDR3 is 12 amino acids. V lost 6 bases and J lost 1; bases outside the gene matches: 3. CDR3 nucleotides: TGCAGCGTCATGACAGGGTCCTACGAGCAGTACTTC. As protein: CSVMTGSYEQYF.

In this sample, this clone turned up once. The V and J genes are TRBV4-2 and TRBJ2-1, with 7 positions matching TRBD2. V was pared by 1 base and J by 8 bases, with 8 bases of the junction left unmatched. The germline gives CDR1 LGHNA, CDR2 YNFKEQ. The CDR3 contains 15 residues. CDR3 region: CASSQAWTRGDEQFF. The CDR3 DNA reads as TGTGCCAGCAGCCAAGCCTGGACTAGAGGCGATGAGCAGTTCTTC.

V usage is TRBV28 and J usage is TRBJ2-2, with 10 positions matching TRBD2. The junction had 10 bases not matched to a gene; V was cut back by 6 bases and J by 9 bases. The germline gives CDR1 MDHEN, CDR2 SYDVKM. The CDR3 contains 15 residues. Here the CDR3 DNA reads TGTGCCAGCAGCTCCGGGACTAGCGACTTAAGGGAGCTGTTTTTT. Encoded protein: CASSSGTSDLRELFF. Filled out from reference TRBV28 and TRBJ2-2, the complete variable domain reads DVKVTQSSRYLVKRTGEKVFLECVQDMDHENMFWYRQDPGLGLRLIYFSYDVKMKEKGDIPEGYSVSREKKERFSLILESASTNQTSMYLCASSSGTSDLRELFFGEGSRLTVL.

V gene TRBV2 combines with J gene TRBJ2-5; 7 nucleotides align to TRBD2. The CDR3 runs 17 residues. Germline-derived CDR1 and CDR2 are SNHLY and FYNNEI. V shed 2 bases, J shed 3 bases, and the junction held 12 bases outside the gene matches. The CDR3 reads CASSENWSGMVEETQYF. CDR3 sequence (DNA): TGTGCCAGCAGTGAAAATTGGAGCGGGATGGTGGAAGAGACCCAGTACTTC.

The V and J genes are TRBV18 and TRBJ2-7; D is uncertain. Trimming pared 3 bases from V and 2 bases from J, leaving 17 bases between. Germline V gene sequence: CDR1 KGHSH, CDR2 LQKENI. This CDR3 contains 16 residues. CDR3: CASSPASPGRTYEQYF. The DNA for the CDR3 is TGTGCCAGCTCACCCGCGTCGCCGGGTAGAACCTACGAGCAGTACTTC.

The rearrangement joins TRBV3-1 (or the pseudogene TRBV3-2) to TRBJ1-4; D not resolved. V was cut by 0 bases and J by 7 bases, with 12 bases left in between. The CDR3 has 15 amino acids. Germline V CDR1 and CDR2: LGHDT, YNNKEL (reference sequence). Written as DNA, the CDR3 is TGTGCCAGCAGCCAAGACGTGGTTTCGAGTGAAAAACTGTTTTTT. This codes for CASSQDVVSSEKLFF.

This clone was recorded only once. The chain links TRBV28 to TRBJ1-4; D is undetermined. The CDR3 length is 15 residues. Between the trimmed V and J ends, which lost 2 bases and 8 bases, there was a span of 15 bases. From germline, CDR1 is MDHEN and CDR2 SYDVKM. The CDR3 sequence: CASSLPHGLDEKLFF. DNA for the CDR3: TGTGCCAGCAGTTTACCCCACGGACTGGACGAAAAACTGTTTTTT.

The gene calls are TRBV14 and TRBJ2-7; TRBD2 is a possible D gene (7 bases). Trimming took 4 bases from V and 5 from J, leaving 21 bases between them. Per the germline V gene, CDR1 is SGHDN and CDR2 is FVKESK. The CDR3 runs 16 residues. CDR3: CASSRKGGVTRNEQYF. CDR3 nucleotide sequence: TGTGCCAGCAGCCGAAAGGGGGGGGTAACCAGGAACGAGCAGTACTTC.

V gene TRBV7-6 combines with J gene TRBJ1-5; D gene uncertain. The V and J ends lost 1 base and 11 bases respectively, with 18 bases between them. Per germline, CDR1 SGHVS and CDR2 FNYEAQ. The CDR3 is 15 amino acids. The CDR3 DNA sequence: TGTGCCAGCAGCTTAGATGGATCCGCTATTGCGGCCCAGCATTTT. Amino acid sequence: CASSLDGSAIAAQHF.

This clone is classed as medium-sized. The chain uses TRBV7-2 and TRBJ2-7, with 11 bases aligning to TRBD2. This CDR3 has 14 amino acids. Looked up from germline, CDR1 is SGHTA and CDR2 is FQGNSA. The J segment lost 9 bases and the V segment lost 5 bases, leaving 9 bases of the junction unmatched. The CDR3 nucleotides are TGTGCCAGCAGCCAGGGACTAGCGGCGCAGGGGCAGTACTTC. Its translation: CASSQGLAAQGQYF.

The CDR3 protein is CASSLVRGGELFF. CDR3 coding DNA: TGTGCCAGCAGTTTAGTTCGGGGCGGGGAGCTGTTTTTT. The chain employs TRBV6-2 or TRBV6-3 and TRBJ2-2; a possible D gene is TRBD2 (5 bases). Germline CDR1 MNHEY, CDR2 SVGEGT. With 4 bases removed from V and 7 bases from J, the gap between germline ends came to 10 bases. The CDR3 extends over 13 amino acids.

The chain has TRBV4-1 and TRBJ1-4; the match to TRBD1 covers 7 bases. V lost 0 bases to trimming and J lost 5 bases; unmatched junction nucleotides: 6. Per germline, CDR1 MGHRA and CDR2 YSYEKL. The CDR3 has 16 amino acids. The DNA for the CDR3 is TGCGCCAGCAGCCAAGACCCGGGACAGCCGAATGAAAAACTGTTTTTT. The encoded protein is CASSQDPGQPNEKLFF.

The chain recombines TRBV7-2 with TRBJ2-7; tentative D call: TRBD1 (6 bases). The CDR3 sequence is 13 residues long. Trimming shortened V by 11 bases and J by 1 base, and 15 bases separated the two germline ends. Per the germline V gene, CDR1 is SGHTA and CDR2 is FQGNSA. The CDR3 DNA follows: TGTGCCGCCACAACAGGGAGTTCCTACGAGCAGTACTTC. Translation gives CAATTGSSYEQYF.

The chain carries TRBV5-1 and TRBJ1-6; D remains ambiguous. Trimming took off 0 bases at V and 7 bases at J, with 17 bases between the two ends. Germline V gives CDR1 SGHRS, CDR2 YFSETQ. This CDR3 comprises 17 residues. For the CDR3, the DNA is TGCGCCAGCAGCTTGGGACTGTTGGGTATTGGGAATTCACCCCTCCACTTT. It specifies CASSLGLLGIGNSPLHF.

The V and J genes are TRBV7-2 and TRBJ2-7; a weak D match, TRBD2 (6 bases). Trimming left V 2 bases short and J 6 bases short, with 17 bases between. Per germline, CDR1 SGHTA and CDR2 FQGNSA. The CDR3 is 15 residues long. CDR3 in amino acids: CASSLRPFRGAEQYF. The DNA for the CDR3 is TGTGCCAGCAGCTTACGTCCCTTCCGCGGGGCCGAGCAGTACTTC.